This TCR beta chain was documented in a study of blood T cells in healthy people across ages. Study conclusions and caveats: Unknown donor CMV status possibly confounded expanded clonotype changes.

There are 13 residues in the CDR3. V was clipped by 0 bases and J by 5 bases, with 6 bases between them. From germline, CDR1 is SGHDT and CDR2 YYEEEE. Details on this clonotype: Its antigen is not known.

Sample-barcoded 5' priming and a J-beta primer mix drove a second PCR of about 6 to 12 cycles. In TCRdb, the 5' RACE reads were re-called with MiXCR into one record per CDR3 protein. The table records around 1,000,000 distinct CDR3 sequences, around 27% of them present only once. These data were likewise used in another study, on T cells of mothers and their children. That publication notes: All RNA that had been extracted was used for cDNA synthesis at roughly 1.6 ug per 15 ul. Thymic selection, a shaping force on TCR recombination output, acts similarly in related and unrelated pairs.

V gene TRBV5-6 combines with J gene TRBJ1-5; D is ambiguous. Sequencing was performed on blood. This receptor was obtained from a girl aged 2 to 9 in good health. In DNA form, the CDR3 reads TGTGCCAGCAGCTTGGGCAGCCATCAGCCCCAGCATTTT. Translated: CASSLGSHQPQHF.